The 18 T cell receptor beta chains below come from one sample, sequenced in a study of T cells in Graves' hyperthyroidism and ophthalmopathy. It was RNA transcripts that yielded the amplified TCR beta CDR3 regions. The study used the HTBI primer set for a first-round RT-PCR of the TCR CDR3. TCRdb fed the multiplex PCR reads into MiXCR, producing one record per CDR3 protein. The sample contains over 650,000 distinct CDR3 sequences, 45% of which appear only once. The sequenced sample was peripheral blood or thyroid tissue (not recorded which). Source of these receptors: an adult man with Graves' disease, either hyperthyroidism or ophthalmopathy (not recorded which).

This clonotype appeared once. This chain uses TRBV5-1 with TRBJ2-2; TRBD2 might be the D (6 bases). Germline V gene sequence: CDR1 SGHRS, CDR2 YFSETQ. The CDR3 is made up of 15 amino acids. V gave up 0 bases and J gave up 4 bases, with 10 bases separating them. The CDR3 region has the DNA TGCGCCAGCAGCTTGGGGGACTCCCGCACCGGGGAGCTGTTTTTT. Residues: CASSLGDSRTGELFF.

About this clonotype: This is likely a read error, given that the CDR3 carries no conserved phenylalanine or tryptophan at its end. This sequence joins TRBV10-3 and TRBJ1-2, with TRBD1 identical over 7 bases. The CDR3 spans 15 residues. Looked up from germline, CDR1 is ENHRY and CDR2 is SYGVKD. In nucleotides, the CDR3 is TGTGCCAGCAGTGAGGGGGGAGGGGGCAGTTTTGGCTACACCTCC. Its protein is CASSEGGGGSFGYTS.

With regard to this clonotype: Relative to the germline gene, one junction end is altered; a read error may explain this. The V gene is TRBV10-3, the J gene TRBJ1-6; possibly TRBD1 for D (6 bases). CDR1 is ENHRY and CDR2 is SYGVKD in the germline V gene. CDR3 length equals 15 residues. The CDR3 DNA is TGTGCCAGCAGTGGTGTAACAGGGTATAATTCACCCCTCCACTTT. It encodes CASSGVTGYNSPLHF.

The chain uses TRBV19 and TRBJ1-1, with D hard to call. The germline CDR1 and CDR2 sequences are LNHDA and SQIVND (reference sequence). The CDR3 length is 13 residues. Trimming shortened V by 6 bases and J by 4 bases, and 12 bases separated the two germline ends. The CDR3 sequence: CASREVSGTEAFF. The CDR3 nucleotides are TGTGCCAGTAGGGAGGTTTCGGGCACTGAAGCTTTCTTT.

About this clonotype: Just one base apart from a much larger clone, this may be a read error. The gene calls are TRBV24-1 and TRBJ2-5; tentative D call: TRBD2 (6 bases). The germline V and J ends were trimmed by 5 bases and 7 bases, with 13 bases remaining between them. CDR1 is KGHDR, CDR2 SFDVKD, per germline. The CDR3 spans 13 residues. The CDR3 protein is CATSGGTKGTQYF. CDR3 DNA sequence: TGTGCCACCAGTGGCGGGACGAAGGGGACCCAGTACTTC.

This clonotype was detected only a few times. This rearrangement joins TRBV15 to TRBJ1-5; D unclear. This CDR3 is 15 amino acids long. Trimming stripped 2 bases from V and 2 bases from J, with 10 bases between. Germline assignment: CDR1 LNHNV and CDR2 YYDKDF (reference sequence). As DNA, the CDR3 is TGTGCCACCAGCAGAAAGGGAGGAGGCAATCAGCCCCAGCATTTT. Protein product: CATSRKGGGNQPQHF.

On this clonotype itself: A far more abundant clone sits one base away, making this likely a read error. The J gene is TRBJ2-2, the V gene TRBV7-2; TRBD2 might be the D (5 bases). This CDR3 comprises 14 residues. Germline V gene data show CDR1 as SGHTA and CDR2 as FQGNSA. CDR3 sequence (DNA): TGTGCCAGCAGCTTAGGAGCAAACACCGGGGAGCTGTGTTTT. This gives the protein CASSLGANTGELCF.

V usage is TRBV25-1 and J usage is TRBJ1-1, with no clear D. The germline gives CDR1 MGHDK, CDR2 SYGVNS. The CDR3 covers 13 residues. The ends were cut back, 6 bases at V and 0 bases at J, with 8 bases in the middle. The DNA for the CDR3 is TGTGCCAGCAGAGGAGAGGTGAACACTGAAGCTTTCTTT. Amino acid sequence: CASRGEVNTEAFF.

This sequence joins TRBV19 and TRBJ1-1; D possibly corresponds to TRBD1 (5 bases). Trimming shortened V by 0 bases and J by 4 bases, and 12 bases separated the two germline ends. Looked up from germline, CDR1 is LNHDA and CDR2 is SQIVND (reference sequence). This CDR3 has 15 amino acids. In DNA form, the CDR3 reads TGTGCCAGTAGTATAGATCCCCAGGGAGGCACTGAAGCTTTCTTT. Protein: CASSIDPQGGTEAFF.

Points on this clonotype: Since a much larger clone is just one base distant, this may be a read error. The V gene is TRBV20-1, the J gene TRBJ1-6; 7 nucleotides match TRBD1. V gave up 7 bases and J gave up 14 bases; unmatched junction bases: 8. Germline V lookup: CDR1 DFQATT, CDR2 SNEGSKA (reference sequence). The CDR3 runs to 11 residues. CDR3 DNA: TGCAGTGTCAGGGACAGCCATTCCCTCCACTTT. Amino acids: CSVRDSHSLHF.

This clonotype has only a few counts. The genes are TRBV7-9 and TRBJ1-2; TRBD1 matches at 8 bases. Losses at the gene ends were 6 bases for V and 5 bases for J; bases not matched to a gene: 11. Per germline, CDR1 SEHNR and CDR2 FQNEAQ (reference sequence). The CDR3 contains 15 residues. CDR3 DNA: TGTGCCAGCAGTTCCCCTGGACAGGGCCCGTATGGCTACACCTTC. The encoded protein is CASSSPGQGPYGYTF.

V usage is TRBV29-1 and J usage is TRBJ1-2, with 9 nucleotides matching TRBD1. The CDR3 has 12 amino acids. The germline V gene encodes CDR1 SQVTM and CDR2 ANQGSEA. V lost 7 bases, J lost 4 bases, and 4 bases stayed unmatched. In DNA, the CDR3 is TGCAGCGGGGGACAGGGAAGCTATGGCTACACCTTC. This sequence encodes CSGGQGSYGYTF.

This chain connects TRBV7-9 to TRBJ2-7; no clear D. The better agreement between TRBJ2-1 and the DNA end casts doubt on the J call. CDR3 size: 14 residues. CDR1 SEHNR and CDR2 FQNEAQ come from the germline V gene (reference sequence). The CDR3 coding sequence is TGTGCCAGCAGCTTCAAGGAGACCTACAATGAGCAGTTCTTC. Residues: CASSFKETYNEQFF.

This rearrangement joins TRBV24-1 to TRBJ2-7, with TRBD1 identical over 10 bases. The CDR3 runs to 16 residues. Per the germline V gene, CDR1 is KGHDR and CDR2 is SFDVKD. The V gene end was trimmed by 3 bases and the J gene end by 5 bases; junction bases not matched to a gene: 9. The CDR3 DNA follows: TGTGCCACCAGTGATCCCCTCGACAGGGGGCTTCACGAGCAGTACTTC. It yields the protein CATSDPLDRGLHEQYF.

The chain recombines TRBV7-3 with TRBJ2-2, with TRBD1 matching over 9 bases. V lost 4 bases to trimming and J lost 8 bases; unmatched junction nucleotides: 11. The CDR3 runs to 16 residues. The germline V gene encodes CDR1 SGHTA and CDR2 FQGTGA. The CDR3 loop is CASSSHDLQGAGELFF. In DNA form, the CDR3 reads TGTGCCAGCAGCTCGCACGACCTACAGGGGGCTGGGGAGCTGTTTTTT.

Many counts were recorded for this clonotype. The missing conserved phenylalanine or tryptophan at the end of this CDR3 makes a read error likely. The DNA is left out, because the CDR3 cannot be placed on it with certainty; the CDR3 is given as TCRdb lists it. The J gene is TRBJ1-4, the V gene TRBV29-1; the table's D call, TRBD1, was not checked against the DNA. CDR1 is SQVTM and CDR2 is ANQGSEA in the germline V gene. 10 amino acids form the CDR3, both terminal residues included. The CDR3 protein is CSGTMTDTNY.

This sequence joins TRBV20-1 and TRBJ1-5; tentatively, D is TRBD1 (5 bases). The CDR3 spans 14 residues. Germline V gene lookup returns CDR1 DFQATT and CDR2 SNEGSKA (reference sequence). The ends were cut back, 6 bases at V and 7 bases at J, with 19 bases in the middle. CDR3 in DNA: TGCAGTGCAGACGAAACAACGGAGGGGCAGCCCCAGCATTTT. It encodes CSADETTEGQPQHF.

The chain is built from TRBV20-1 and TRBJ2-5, with 8 bases fitting TRBD2. Trimming at V came to 3 bases and at J to 5 bases, leaving 14 bases not matched to a gene. The germline CDR1 and CDR2 sequences are DFQATT and SNEGSKA (reference sequence). The CDR3 contains 16 residues. CDR3 in DNA: TGCAGTGCTAGGGGTATCCTAGCGGGCAGAGGGGAGACCCAGTACTTC. It specifies CSARGILAGRGETQYF.